This T cell receptor beta chain was captured by sequencing in a study of blood T cells in healthy people across ages. Findings and caveats of the study: Higher diversity, along with more naive CD4+ cells, distinguished long-lived donors from aged donors. Because donor CMV status was unknown, expanded clonotype changes were possibly confounded.

Concerning this clonotype: What it binds is unknown.

Every donor provided 9.5 to 10 milliliters of peripheral blood. Researchers report isolating at least 6.5 million PBMCs per sample. Primers used in a second PCR of roughly 7 to 11 cycles were a sample-barcoded 5' primer and a J-beta primer mix. TCRdb itself ran the 5' RACE reads through MiXCR, one entry per CDR3 protein. This sample has some 1 million distinct CDR3 sequences, with more than 40% found just once. Sequencing was done on a sample of blood. The TCR originated in a woman aged 55-75 years in good health.

CDR3 in amino acids: CASSTLGGKTQYF. CDR3 DNA: TGTGCCAGCAGCACCTTAGGGGGGAAGACCCAGTACTTC. The gene calls are TRBV6-6 and TRBJ2-5, with D perhaps matching TRBD1 or TRBD2 (6 bases each). The CDR3 consists of 13 residues. Trimming cost V 6 bases and J 6 bases, with 14 bases left between them. The V gene's germline CDR1 is MNHNY and CDR2 SVGAGI (reference sequence).